This T cell receptor (beta chain) was sequenced in a study of preoperative IRX-2 immunotherapy in early breast cancer (dated by TCRdb to the late 2010s). The treatment or condition tag for this specimen amounts to: preoperative locoregional IRX-2 cytokine immunotherapy. The samples were obtained from a phase Ib study that tested preoperative, locoregional IRX-2 cytokine immunotherapy designed to prime immune responses. Before surgery, IRX-2 was given to the donors, who were patients with early-stage breast cancer. Receptor amplification or capture employed the immunoSEQ multiplex PCR assay. TCRdb retrieved this table from immuneACCESS and kept in-frame rearrangements only. Not all clones are present; in checked studies, unresolved V genes account for under half, and no reason is known for the remainder. The sample table records 35,000 to 40,000 clones; about four fifths of these occur just once. The ten largest make up about 1.5% of the sample.

V loses 10 bases, J loses 3 bases, and the germline ends lie 15 bases apart. Taken from cysteine to phenylalanine, the CDR3 has 13 residues. The CDR3 DNA has 39 bases and is translated from base 1. Looking up the germline V gene (reference sequence) yields CDR1 LNHDA and CDR2 SQIVND. As concerns this clone: This clone's antigen is unknown. No quality values exist for individual bases; no much larger clone is one base distant.

This receptor was obtained from a human donor with breast cancer. Sequences were derived from lymph node tissue, sampled after IRX-2 immunotherapy. This sequence uses TRBV19 and TRBJ1-1, with TRBD1 as a weak D call on 6 bases. The base sequence is TGTGCCACCACAAGGGGGTTCCACACTGAAGCTTTCTTT. Translated, this is CATTRGFHTEAFF.